This T cell receptor (beta chain) was sequenced for a study of blood T cells in healthy people across ages. V was pared by 0 bases and J by 3 bases, with 17 bases between. The CDR3 spans 17 residues. The V gene's germline CDR1 is MNHEY and CDR2 SVGAGI. Through a sample-barcoded 5' primer and a J-beta primer mix, a second PCR was run for roughly 6 to 11 cycles. TCRdb reprocessed the 5' RACE reads via MiXCR and lists one record per CDR3 protein. The table shows 700,000 or so distinct CDR3 sequences, with about 43% occurring only once. This chain connects TRBV6-5 to TRBJ1-1; no clear D. Sample: blood. The origin of this receptor is an elderly man in good health. The CDR3 nucleotides read TGTGCCAGCAGTTACTCAACCCGGGGAGGGAGAGACACTGAAGCTTTCTTT. This gives the protein CASSYSTRGGRDTEAFF.